This TCR beta chain comes out of a study of beta chain features in type 1 diabetes. As for the study in general: Healthy donors, compared against patients, showed similar age, gender and cell yields. Broader study findings: Researchers report that Type 1 diabetes patients had moderately but significantly shorter TCRB CDR3s across all four CD4+ subsets.

The V gene's germline CDR1 is MNHEY and CDR2 SVGAGI. Trimming pared 5 bases from V and 7 bases from J, leaving 9 bases between. The CDR3 runs to 12 residues. As every portion of the isolated RNA was reverse transcribed, the sequencing read expressed TCRB transcripts. Naive, central memory and regulatory T cell samples came to a mean of around 3.5 million reads. Produced via immunoSEQ multiplex PCR; TCRdb's table is partial and in-frame only. The sample has 900,000 or so clones, about a sixth seen once. This clone was counted once. The antigen is unknown. The rearrangement uses TRBV6-5 and TRBJ2-1; tentatively, D is TRBD2 (5 bases). This sequence was found in a woman between 18 and 29 years old in good health. The specimen was naive CD4+ T cells from blood. CDR3 amino acids: CASSPWRNEQFF. The CDR3 nucleotides read TGTGCCAGCAGTCCCTGGAGGAATGAGCAGTTCTTC.